This TCR beta chain was captured in a study of beta chain features in type 1 diabetes (dated by TCRdb to between 2018 and 2020). Some background on the complete study: Mean age, gender distribution, total cell number and subset yield were not different between patients and healthy donors. A total of 85 million to 140 million sorted cells were examined across all samples, and a strong correlation was observed between cell number per subset and RNA yield. In the study, TCRB repertoires of sorted circulating CD4+ T cell subsets from recently diagnosed type 1 diabetes patients were compared with those of matched healthy donors. Regulatory and stem cell-like memory subsets were isolated from only 8 patients and 8 healthy donors, whereas naive and central memory subsets came from all 28 donors. What the research found in general, with its limitations: Patients with type 1 diabetes made fewer insertions and deleted more nucleotides at VDJ recombination sites, implying thymic rearrangement abnormalities. HLA sub-analyses involved small numbers of individuals, so any influence of HLA type on TCRB rearrangement remained unresolved. Naive, central memory and regulatory TCRB repertoires appeared more similar among patients than among healthy donors. Because cDNA was sequenced instead of genomic DNA, highly expressing activated cells could be over-represented, though the groups showed no difference in activation or CD3 levels. PCR might favor shorter templates, but patient and control samples were amplified and corrected together, so any skew would affect both groups equally. Type 1 diabetes patients showed a moderate but significant shortening of TCRB CDR3 length in all four CD4+ subsets.

Each donor gave one peripheral blood draw, about 110 mL on average, collected into heparinised tubes. Using a panel that included CD45RO, CCR7, CD25, CD127, CD95 and CD27, naive, central memory, regulatory and stem cell-like memory CD4+ T cells were sorted on a BD FACSAria II. All sorted populations exceeded 95% purity. Right away, PBMCs were isolated by Lymphoprep density gradient centrifugation and were stained directly, with no culture step. So that batch effects would be minimized, each experiment stained and sorted samples in pairs, pairing one healthy donor with one patient. The High Capacity cDNA Reverse Transcription Kit was used to reverse transcribe all of the isolated RNA, meaning that expressed TCRB transcripts were what got sequenced. Deep immunoSEQ sequencing was applied to naive, central memory and regulatory T cell samples, giving an average of roughly 3.5 million total reads per sample. After sorted cells were lysed in RLT buffer, RNA was extracted with DNase-treated RNeasy Micro or Mini kits, with the choice depending on cell number. To prevent cross-contamination, every cell subset was processed on its own, while patient and healthy donor samples were processed together. TCRB sequences were amplified from cDNA with the immunoSEQ multiplex PCR, producing 87-bp fragments spanning the CDR3 region. Amplicons were sequenced on the Illumina HiSeq platform. Per the authors' processing: Synthetic template baselines were used to correct PCR bias computationally, reads within Hamming distance 2 were collapsed together, and singletons that could not be merged were discarded. Reads were aligned against IMGT so that V, D and J genes, CDR3 length and insertions or deletions at six rearrangement sites could be assigned. Within each subset, clonotype counts were normalized to the number of sorted cells before true diversity and Gini coefficients were calculated with the tcR R package. The overlap coefficient, calculated on TCRB nucleotide sequences, was used to quantify repertoire sharing. Out-of-frame TCRB sequences from naive cells were analyzed to stand in for the pre-selection repertoire. TCRdb's version of the immuneACCESS table is confined to in-frame rearrangements and falls short of the full clone set. An unresolved V gene accounts for under half of the shortfall where checked; the remainder is of unknown origin. That table is the source of V, J and clone size, and D and trimming were worked out from the DNA. The sample records hundreds of thousands of clones, over 65% of which are singletons. The ten largest clonotypes hold around 0.057% of the sample.

The germline V gene specifies ENHRY as CDR1 and SYGVKD as CDR2. V loses 6 bases of germline sequence and J loses 1 base, and the interval between the two ends is 14 bases. The CDR3 contains 15 residues, cysteine and phenylalanine counted. Kept here is only the CDR3 DNA, which spans 45 bases and is read in frame from base 1. Details on this clone: Its antigen is currently not known. No much larger clone is present one base from it, and per-base qualities are unavailable.

The origin of this receptor is a man aged 30-40 years in good health. The chain couples TRBV10-3 to TRBJ2-3; the D segment could be TRBD2, given 6 matching bases. Material: naive CD4+ T cells from blood. In light of the paper, this sample's cell subset or site label describes: true naive CD4+ T cells. Read as DNA, the sequence is TGTGCCATCAGGAGTTCTAGCGTCGGCACAGATACGCAGTATTTT. Translated, it reads CAIRSSSVGTDTQYF.